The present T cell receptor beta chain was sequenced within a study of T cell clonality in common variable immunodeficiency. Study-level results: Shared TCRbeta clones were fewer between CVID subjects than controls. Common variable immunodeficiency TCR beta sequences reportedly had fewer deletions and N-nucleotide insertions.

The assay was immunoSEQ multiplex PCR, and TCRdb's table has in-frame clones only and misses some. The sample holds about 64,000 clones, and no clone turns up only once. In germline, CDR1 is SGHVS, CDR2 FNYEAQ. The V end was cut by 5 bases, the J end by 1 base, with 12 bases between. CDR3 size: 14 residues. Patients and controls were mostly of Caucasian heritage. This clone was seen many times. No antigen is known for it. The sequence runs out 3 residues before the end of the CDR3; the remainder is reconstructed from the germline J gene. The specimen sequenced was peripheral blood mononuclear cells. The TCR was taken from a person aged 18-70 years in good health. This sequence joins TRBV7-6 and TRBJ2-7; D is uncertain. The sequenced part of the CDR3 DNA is TGTGCCAGCAGCGCGGATCTTGGATCCTACGAG. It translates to CASSADLGSYE. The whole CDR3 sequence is CASSADLGSYEQYF.